Following are 10 T cell receptor beta chains from one sample sequenced in a study of naive and memory T cell subsets. The beta constant-region primer was an equimolar mix of two oligonucleotides covering TRBC1 and TRBC2. Nested alpha and beta constant-region primers with the SP2 primer drove four PCR rounds on ligated cDNA. TCRdb called the UMI-ligation and nested PCR reads again in MiXCR, with one record for every CDR3 protein. This sample has approximately 80,000 distinct CDR3 sequences, with around 9% found just once. Sequences were obtained from naive CD8+ T cells from blood. Every receptor here comes from a human donor in good health.

This clonotype was seen many times. The chain is built from TRBV12-3 or TRBV12-4 and TRBJ2-1, with 8 positions matching TRBD2. The V gene end was trimmed by 4 bases and the J gene end by 4 bases; junction bases not matched to a gene: 3. This CDR3 contains 14 residues. CDR3: CASSWSSGYNEQFF. CDR3 bases: TGTGCCAGCAGTTGGTCTAGCGGGTACAATGAGCAGTTCTTC.

This clonotype was picked up many times. V gene TRBV6-1 combines with J gene TRBJ2-1; no clear D gene. Trimming took off 0 bases at V and 5 bases at J, with 8 bases between the two ends. Germline loops: CDR1 MNHNS, CDR2 SASEGT. The CDR3 is 14 amino acids. CDR3 coding DNA: TGTGCCAGCAGTGAAGCGGTGCGGAACAATGAGCAGTTCTTC. Protein sequence: CASSEAVRNNEQFF.

A word on this clonotype: One junction end disagrees with the germline gene, perhaps due to a read error. This chain uses TRBV4-1 with TRBJ2-7; D might be TRBD2 (5 bases). CDR3 length equals 13 residues. Germline lookup yields CDR1 MGHRA and CDR2 YSYEKL. CDR3: CPSSLRASYEQYF. The CDR3 DNA reads TGCCCCAGCAGCCTGCGGGCCTCCTACGAGCAGTACTTC.

This clonotype was recorded at least ten times. The chain is built from TRBV10-3 and TRBJ2-1; possibly TRBD1 for D (6 bases). The CDR3 is 15 amino acids. Trimming removed 3 bases from V and 6 bases from J, with 15 bases in between. CDR1 is ENHRY, CDR2 SYGVKD, per germline. CDR3 region: CAISDPGDDPNEQFF. The CDR3 bases are TGTGCCATCAGTGACCCAGGGGACGACCCCAATGAGCAGTTCTTC.

The chain employs TRBV24-1 and TRBJ2-5; no reliable D call. The germline V gene encodes CDR1 KGHDR and CDR2 SFDVKD. This CDR3 comprises 15 residues. The germline V and J ends were trimmed by 9 bases and 5 bases, with 21 bases remaining between them. The CDR3 is CATEDRHSPLETQYF. Here the CDR3 DNA reads TGTGCCACCGAGGACCGACATTCCCCCTTGGAGACCCAGTACTTC.

This clonotype was picked up many times. V and J are TRBV27 and TRBJ2-1; D not certain. The germline V gene encodes CDR1 MNHEY and CDR2 SMNVEV (reference sequence). V was pared by 4 bases and J by 7 bases, with 5 bases between. CDR3 length: 11 amino acids. CDR3 loop: CASSSWNEQFF. CDR3 DNA: TGTGCCAGCAGTTCATGGAATGAGCAGTTCTTC.

This clonotype has ten or more counts. The chain has TRBV5-6 and TRBJ2-5, with D unclear. CDR1 is SGHDT, CDR2 YYEEEE, per germline. The CDR3 extends over 13 amino acids. V dropped 4 bases and J dropped 3 bases, with 10 bases sitting between them. DNA for the CDR3: TGTGCCAGCAGCCAAGGCGGAGAAGAGACCCAGTACTTC. Protein sequence: CASSQGGEETQYF.

This chain joins TRBV5-4 and TRBJ2-3; possibly TRBD1 for D (8 bases). Trimming shortened V by 4 bases and J by 1 base, and 16 bases separated the two germline ends. Germline CDR1 SGHNT, CDR2 YYREEE (reference sequence). The CDR3 runs to 16 residues. The CDR3 loop is CASSIQGGVGTDTQYF. CDR3 nucleotides: TGTGCCAGCAGCATACAGGGGGGGGTTGGCACAGATACGCAGTATTTT.

At least ten counts were recorded for this clonotype. The V call is TRBV9, the J call TRBJ2-1; D remains unclear. Germline loops: CDR1 SGDLS, CDR2 YYNGEE. This CDR3 contains 11 residues. Trimming took off 0 bases at V and 11 bases at J, with 6 bases between the two ends. The CDR3 spells CASSVGVKQFF. CDR3 bases: TGTGCCAGCAGCGTAGGGGTGAAGCAGTTCTTC.

In this sample, this clonotype turned up a few times. The gene calls are TRBV2 and TRBJ2-5; the D is unclear. Germline lookup yields CDR1 SNHLY and CDR2 FYNNEI. The CDR3 is made up of 13 amino acids. Trimming stripped 1 base from V and 4 bases from J, with 7 bases between. For the CDR3, the DNA is TGTGCCAGCAGTGAAGGCAGAACAGAGACCCAGTACTTC. Its protein product is CASSEGRTETQYF.